The following is a TCR beta chain sequence with its context. Its antigen is unidentified. This specimen comes from a study of T-cell memory formation after mild COVID-19. Study-wide results and limits: Mainly CM and EM harbored the contracting CD4+ clones; mainly EMRA harbored the CD8+ ones.

The CDR3 covers 18 residues. CDR1 and CDR2 (germline): DFQATT, SNEGSKA (reference sequence). V was trimmed by 0 bases and J by 5 bases, leaving 25 bases between them. TCRdb re-called the 5' RACE reads with MiXCR, one entry per CDR3 protein. The table lists 400,000 to 500,000 distinct CDR3 sequences, around 20% of them singletons. The gene calls are TRBV20-1 and TRBJ2-5; D may match TRBD1 or TRBD2 (6 bases each). The sample taken for sequencing was PBMCs or a T cell subset sorted from them (not recorded which). The source of this sequence is an adult woman who had mild COVID-19 (a few samples of this study predate the infection). Cell type and time point are not known. The CDR3 nucleotides are TGCAGTGCTAGAGACTGGGACAAGTTGGGGACTCGAAGGGAGACCCAGTACTTC. This gives the protein CSARDWDKLGTRRETQYF.